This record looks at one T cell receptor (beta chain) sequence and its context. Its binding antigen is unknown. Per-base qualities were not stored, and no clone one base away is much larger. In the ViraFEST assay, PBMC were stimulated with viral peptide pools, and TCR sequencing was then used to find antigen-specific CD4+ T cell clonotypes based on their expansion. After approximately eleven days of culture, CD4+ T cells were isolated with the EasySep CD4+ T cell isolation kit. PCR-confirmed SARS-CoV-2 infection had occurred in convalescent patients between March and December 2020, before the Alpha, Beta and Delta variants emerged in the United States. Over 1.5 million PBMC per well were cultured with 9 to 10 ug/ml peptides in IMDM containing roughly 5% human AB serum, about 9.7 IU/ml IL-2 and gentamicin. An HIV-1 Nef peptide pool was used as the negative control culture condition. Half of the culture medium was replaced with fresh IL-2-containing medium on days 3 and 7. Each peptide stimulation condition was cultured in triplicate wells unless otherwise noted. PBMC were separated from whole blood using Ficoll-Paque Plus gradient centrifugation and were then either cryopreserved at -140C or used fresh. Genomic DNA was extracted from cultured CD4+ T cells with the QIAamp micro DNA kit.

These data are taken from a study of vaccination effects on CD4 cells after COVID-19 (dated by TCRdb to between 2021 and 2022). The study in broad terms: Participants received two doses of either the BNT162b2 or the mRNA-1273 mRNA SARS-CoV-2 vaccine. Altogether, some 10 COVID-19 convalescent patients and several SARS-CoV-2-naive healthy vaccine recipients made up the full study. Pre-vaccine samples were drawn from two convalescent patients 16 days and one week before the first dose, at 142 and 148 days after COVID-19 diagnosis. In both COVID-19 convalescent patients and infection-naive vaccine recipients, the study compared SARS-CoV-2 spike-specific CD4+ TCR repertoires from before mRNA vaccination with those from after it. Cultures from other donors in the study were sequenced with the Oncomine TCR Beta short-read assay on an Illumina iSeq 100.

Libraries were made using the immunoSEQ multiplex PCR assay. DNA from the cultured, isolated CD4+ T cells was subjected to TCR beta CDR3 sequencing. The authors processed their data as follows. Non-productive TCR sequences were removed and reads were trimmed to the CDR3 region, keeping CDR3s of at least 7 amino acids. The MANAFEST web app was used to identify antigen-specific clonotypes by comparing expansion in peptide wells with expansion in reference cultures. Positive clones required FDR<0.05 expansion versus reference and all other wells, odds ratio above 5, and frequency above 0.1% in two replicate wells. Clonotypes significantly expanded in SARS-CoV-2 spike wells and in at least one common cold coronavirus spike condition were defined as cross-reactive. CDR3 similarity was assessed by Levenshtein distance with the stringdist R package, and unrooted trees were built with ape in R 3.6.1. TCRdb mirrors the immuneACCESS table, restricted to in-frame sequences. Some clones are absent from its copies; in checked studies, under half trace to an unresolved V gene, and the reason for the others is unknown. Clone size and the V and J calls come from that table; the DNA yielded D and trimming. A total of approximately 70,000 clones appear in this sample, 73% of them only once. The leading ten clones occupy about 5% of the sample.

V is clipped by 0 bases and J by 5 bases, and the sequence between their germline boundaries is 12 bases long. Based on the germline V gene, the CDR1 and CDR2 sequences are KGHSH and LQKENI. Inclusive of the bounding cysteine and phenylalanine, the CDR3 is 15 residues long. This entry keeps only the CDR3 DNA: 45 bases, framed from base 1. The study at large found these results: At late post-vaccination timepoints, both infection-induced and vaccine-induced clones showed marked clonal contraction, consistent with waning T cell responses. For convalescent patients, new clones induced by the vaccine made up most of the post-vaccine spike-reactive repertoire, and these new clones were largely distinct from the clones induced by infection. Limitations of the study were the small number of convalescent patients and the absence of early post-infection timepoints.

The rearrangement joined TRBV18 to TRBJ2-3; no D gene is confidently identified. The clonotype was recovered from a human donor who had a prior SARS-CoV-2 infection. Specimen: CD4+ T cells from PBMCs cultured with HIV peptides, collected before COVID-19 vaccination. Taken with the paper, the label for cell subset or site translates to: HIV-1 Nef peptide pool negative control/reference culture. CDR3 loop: CASSPPGLGLDTQYF. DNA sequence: TGTGCCAGCTCACCACCAGGGTTAGGCCTAGATACGCAGTATTTT.